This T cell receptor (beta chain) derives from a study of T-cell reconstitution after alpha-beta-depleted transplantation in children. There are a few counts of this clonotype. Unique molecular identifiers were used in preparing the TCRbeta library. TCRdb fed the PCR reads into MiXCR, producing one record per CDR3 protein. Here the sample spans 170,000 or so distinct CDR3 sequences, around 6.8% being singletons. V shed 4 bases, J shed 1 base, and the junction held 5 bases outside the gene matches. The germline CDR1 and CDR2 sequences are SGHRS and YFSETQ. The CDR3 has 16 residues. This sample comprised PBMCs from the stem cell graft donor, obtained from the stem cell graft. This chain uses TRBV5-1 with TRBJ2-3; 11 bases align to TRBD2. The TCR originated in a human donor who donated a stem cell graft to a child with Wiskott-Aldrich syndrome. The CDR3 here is CASSGLGLAGTDTQYF. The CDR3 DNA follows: TGCGCCAGCAGCGGGCTGGGACTAGCGGGCACAGATACGCAGTATTTT.